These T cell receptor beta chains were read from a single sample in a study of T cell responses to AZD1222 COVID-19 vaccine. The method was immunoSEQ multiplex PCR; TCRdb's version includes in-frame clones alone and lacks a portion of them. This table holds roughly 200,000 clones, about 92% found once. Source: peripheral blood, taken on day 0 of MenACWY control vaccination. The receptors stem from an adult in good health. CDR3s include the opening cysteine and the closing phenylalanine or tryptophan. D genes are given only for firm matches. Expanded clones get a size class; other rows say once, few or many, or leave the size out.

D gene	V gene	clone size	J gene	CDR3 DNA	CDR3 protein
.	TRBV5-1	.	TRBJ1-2	TGCGCCAGCAGTGGAAGGGCTAACTATGGCTACACCTTC	CASSGRANYGYTF
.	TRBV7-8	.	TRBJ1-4	TGTGCCAGCAGCTTAGCGGACCGGGGGGCTGATGAAAAACTGTTTTTT	CASSLADRGADEKLFF
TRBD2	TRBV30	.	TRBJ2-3	TGTGCCTGGAGTTGGACTAGTACAGATACGCAGTATTTT	CAWSWTSTDTQYF
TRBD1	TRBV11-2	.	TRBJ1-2	TGTGCCAGCAGCCCCTGGACAGGGGAGGATCCGTATGGCTACACCTTC	CASSPWTGEDPYGYTF
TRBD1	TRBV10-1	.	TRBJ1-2	TGCGCCAGCAGTGACACACAGGGGAACTATGGCTACACCTTC	CASSDTQGNYGYTF
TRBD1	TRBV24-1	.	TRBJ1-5	TGTGCCACCAGTGAAGGTAATCCAGGGGGACGTCAGCCCCAGCATTTT	CATSEGNPGGRQPQHF
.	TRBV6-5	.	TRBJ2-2	TGTGCCAGCAGTTACTTTAGTGGGACCGGGGAGCTGTTTTTT	CASSYFSGTGELFF
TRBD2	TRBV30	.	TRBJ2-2	TGTGCCTGGAGTGCAGGGACTAGCGGGGGGGCCGGGGAGCTGTTTTTT	CAWSAGTSGGAGELFF
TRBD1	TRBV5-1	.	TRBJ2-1	TGCGCCAGCAGCTTGATCCCGACAGGGGGCAGGAATGAGCAGTTCTTC	CASSLIPTGGRNEQFF
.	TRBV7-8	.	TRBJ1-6	TGTGCCAGCAGCCGGACCCTGGAGACACCCCTCCACTTT	CASSRTLETPLHF
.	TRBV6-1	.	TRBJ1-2	TGTGCCAGCAGTGGGTCCTCGGGGACCCGTAACTATGGCTACACCTTC	CASSGSSGTRNYGYTF
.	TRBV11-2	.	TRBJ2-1	TGTGCCAGCAGCTTAGTCTCCCAACTCAAACAGTTCTTC	CASSLVSQLKQFF
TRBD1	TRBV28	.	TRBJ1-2	TGTGCCAGCAGCCCATGGGGACAGGGGAGGGCGGCTAACTATGGCTACACCTTC	CASSPWGQGRAANYGYTF
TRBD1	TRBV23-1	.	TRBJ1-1	TGCGCCAGCAGTCAATGCCCGCCGGGGACAGGGGAACTGAACACTGAAGCTTTCTTT	CASSQCPPGTGELNTEAFF
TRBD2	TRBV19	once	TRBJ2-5	TGTGCCAGTAGTCCCCCGGGGGGTGAGACCCAGTACTTC	CASSPPGGETQYF
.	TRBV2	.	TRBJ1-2	TGTGCCAGCAGTCCTATTGCCTTTGGTGGCTACACCTTC	CASSPIAFGGYTF
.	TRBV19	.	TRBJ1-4	TGTGCCAGTAGTCCGAGGGGTGAAAAACTGTTTTTT	CASSPRGEKLFF
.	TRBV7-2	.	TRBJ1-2	TGTGCCAGCAGCTCACCTACAGGGTTGGGCTACACCTTC	CASSSPTGLGYTF
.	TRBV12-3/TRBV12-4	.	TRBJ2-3	TGTGCCAGCAGTTCGAACCCTAGGGGTGCGCAGTATTTT	CASSSNPRGAQYF
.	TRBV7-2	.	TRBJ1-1	TGTGCCAGCAGCTTCGGTACCTGGAACACTGAAGCTTTCTTT	CASSFGTWNTEAFF
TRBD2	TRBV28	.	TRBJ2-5	TGTGCCAGCAGTCCGAGCGGGGGCCTTCAAGAGACCCAGTACTTC	CASSPSGGLQETQYF